What follows are 20 T cell receptor beta chains derived from one specimen sequenced in a study of blood T cell repertoires in COVID-19. Some clones are missing from TCRdb's copy, which holds only in-frame ones; the method was immunoSEQ multiplex PCR. The table shows 250,000 or so clones, with more than 85% occurring only once. Source material: PBMCs or T cells enriched from blood (not recorded which). These receptors were collected from a woman in her fifties or sixties who had recovered from COVID-19.

This clone was counted a few times. The chain links TRBV19 to TRBJ1-6; TRBD1 might be the D (5 bases). Looked up from germline, CDR1 is LNHDA and CDR2 is SQIVND (reference sequence). Trimming cost V 6 bases and J 4 bases, with 16 bases left between them. The length of the CDR3 is 16 residues. The CDR3 is CASRVGDSSYNSPLHF. DNA of the CDR3: TGTGCCAGTAGGGTTGGGGACTCAAGTTATAATTCACCCCTCCACTTT.

The chain couples TRBV4-1 to TRBJ2-1, with 11 bases identical to TRBD2. CDR1 is MGHRA and CDR2 is YSYEKL in the germline V gene. This CDR3 has 17 residues. The junction had 4 bases not matched to a gene; V was cut back by 0 bases and J by 3 bases. The CDR3 bases are TGCGCCAGCAGCCAAGAATTAGCGGGAGGGTTCTACAATGAGCAGTTCTTC. Protein product: CASSQELAGGFYNEQFF.

The genes are TRBV30 and TRBJ2-7, with 7 bases fitting TRBD1. The trim removed 5 bases at V and 2 bases at J, leaving 3 bases unmatched. Germline assignment: CDR1 GTSNPN and CDR2 SVGIG (reference sequence). CDR3 length: 12 residues. CDR3 amino acids: CAWQGDPYEQYF. CDR3 nucleotides: TGTGCCTGGCAGGGGGACCCCTACGAGCAGTACTTC.

The chain carries TRBV11-2 and TRBJ2-1, with TRBD2 matching 10 bases. J gave up 4 bases and V 6 bases, and 12 bases lay outside the gene matches. The CDR3 has 17 residues. Germline CDR1 and CDR2: SGHAT and FQNNGV. The CDR3 region has the DNA TGTGCCAGCAGTCATTGGTCATCTAGCGGGAGTTACAATGAGCAGTTCTTC. Translation gives CASSHWSSSGSYNEQFF.

The chain employs TRBV25-1 and TRBJ2-1, with 9 nucleotides matching TRBD1. Germline loops: CDR1 MGHDK, CDR2 SYGVNS. V lost 3 bases, J lost 9 bases, and 12 bases stayed unmatched. The CDR3 extends over 16 amino acids. As DNA, the CDR3 is TGTGCCAGCAGTGAGCTAGGGACAGGGCAATCTGGTGAGCAGTTCTTC. Its protein product is CASSELGTGQSGEQFF.

The chain is built from TRBV18 and TRBJ2-3; 9 positions match TRBD2. Germline-derived CDR1 and CDR2 are KGHSH and LQKENI. The J segment lost 0 bases and the V segment lost 6 bases, leaving 7 bases of the junction unmatched. This CDR3 is 16 amino acids long. The CDR3 sequence: CASSSGLATSTDTQYF. CDR3 DNA sequence: TGTGCCAGCTCCTCCGGACTAGCGACTAGCACAGATACGCAGTATTTT.

In its sample, this clone was seen once. V is TRBV19 and J is TRBJ2-1, with unresolved D. The CDR3 sequence is 13 residues long. CDR1 LNHDA and CDR2 SQIVND come from the germline V gene (reference sequence). V was cut by 4 bases and J by 10 bases, with 14 bases left in between. CDR3 DNA sequence: TGTGCCAGTAGTACCCCGGTCCCCGGGGAGCAGTTCTTC. This codes for CASSTPVPGEQFF.

V and J are TRBV28 and TRBJ2-7; D might be TRBD2 (6 bases). V gave up 7 bases and J gave up 3 bases, with 16 bases separating them. The CDR3 is 14 amino acids. Germline V gene data show CDR1 as MDHEN and CDR2 as SYDVKM. CDR3 sequence (DNA): TGTGCCAGCACCTCCGGGACTTCCATCTACGAGCAGTACTTC. Its translation is CASTSGTSIYEQYF. The variable domain in full, with the rest retrieved from reference TRBV28 and TRBJ2-7, is DVKVTQSSRYLVKRTGEKVFLECVQDMDHENMFWYRQDPGLGLRLIYFSYDVKMKEKGDIPEGYSVSREKKERFSLILESASTNQTSMYLCASTSGTSIYEQYFGPGTRLTVT.

The J gene is TRBJ1-1, the V gene TRBV29-1; a weak D match, TRBD1 (6 bases). There are 14 residues in the CDR3. V dropped 2 bases and J dropped 5 bases, with 15 bases sitting between them. Germline assignment: CDR1 SQVTM and CDR2 ANQGSEA. CDR3 bases: TGCAGCGTTGAAAGAGACACAGGGTTTACTGAAGCTTTCTTT. Translating it yields CSVERDTGFTEAFF. The whole variable domain, filled in from reference TRBV29-1 and TRBJ1-1, reads SAVISQKPSRDICQRGTSLTIQCQVDSQVTMMFWYRQQPGQSLTLIATANQGSEATYESGFVIDKFPISRPNLTFSTLTVSNMSPEDSSIYLCSVERDTGFTEAFFGQGTRLTVV.

This clone has only a few counts. The V call is TRBV2, the J call TRBJ2-7; D possibly corresponds to TRBD1 (5 bases). The germline V and J ends were trimmed by 6 bases and 3 bases, with 12 bases remaining between them. The CDR3 extends over 13 amino acids. Germline V gene lookup returns CDR1 SNHLY and CDR2 FYNNEI. The CDR3 coding sequence is TGTGCCAGCAGGACAGACAGTTACTACGAGCAGTACTTC. Its translation is CASRTDSYYEQYF.

This chain connects TRBV3-1 (or the pseudogene TRBV3-2) to TRBJ2-1; TRBD2 aligns across 9 bases. CDR3 length: 16 residues. Germline V lookup: CDR1 LGHDT, CDR2 YNNKEL (reference sequence). J gave up 9 bases and V 2 bases, and 11 bases lay outside the gene matches. CDR3 protein: CASSQNPPSGIAEQFF. In DNA form, the CDR3 reads TGTGCCAGCAGCCAAAACCCCCCTAGCGGGATCGCTGAGCAGTTCTTC.

J is TRBJ1-1 and V is TRBV7-2, with 7 bases identical to TRBD1. With 6 bases clipped from V and 3 bases from J, the junction kept 13 bases outside the gene matches. CDR1 SGHTA and CDR2 FQGNSA come from the germline V gene. The length of the CDR3 is 16 residues. The CDR3 here is CASRYNQGQGDTEAFF. The CDR3 nucleotides read TGTGCCAGCAGGTATAATCAGGGTCAGGGGGACACTGAAGCTTTCTTT. The full variable domain, rest sourced from reference TRBV7-2 and TRBJ1-1, is GAGVSQSPSNKVTEKGKDVELRCDPISGHTALYWYRQSLGQGLEFLIYFQGNSAPDKSGLPSDRFSAERTGGSVSTLTIQRTQQEDSAVYLCASRYNQGQGDTEAFFGQGTRLTVV.

The chain joins TRBV18 to TRBJ1-1, with D possibly matching TRBD1 (5 bases). The CDR3 runs to 18 residues. In germline, CDR1 is KGHSH, CDR2 LQKENI. V was trimmed by 4 bases and J by 0 bases, leaving 21 bases between them. The CDR3 coding sequence is TGTGCCAGCTCACATCTACAGGTAAACGCTCTCATGAACACTGAAGCTTTCTTT. Translation gives CASSHLQVNALMNTEAFF.

In the case of this clone: The junction departs from the called germline gene at one end, perhaps through a read error. This chain links TRBV10-3 with TRBJ2-5; D gene uncertain. The germline V gene encodes CDR1 ENHRY and CDR2 SYGVKD. The CDR3 is 13 amino acids. In nucleotides, the CDR3 is TGTGCCATCAGTGCAGTGGCCGAAGAGGCCCAGTACTTC. It is translated as CAISAVAEEAQYF.

The chain couples TRBV28 to TRBJ2-1, with D perhaps matching TRBD1 (7 bases). CDR1 is MDHEN and CDR2 is SYDVKM in the germline V gene. The V and J ends lost 6 bases and 4 bases respectively, with 22 bases between them. This CDR3 contains 17 residues. CDR3 protein: CASSRERRTGYYNEQFF. The DNA of the CDR3 is TGTGCCAGCAGCCGGGAGAGGAGGACAGGTTATTACAATGAGCAGTTCTTC. Using reference TRBV28 and TRBJ2-1 for the parts outside the CDR3, the full variable domain is DVKVTQSSRYLVKRTGEKVFLECVQDMDHENMFWYRQDPGLGLRLIYFSYDVKMKEKGDIPEGYSVSREKKERFSLILESASTNQTSMYLCASSRERRTGYYNEQFFGPGTRLTVL.

The chain recombines TRBV19 with TRBJ1-2; D call uncertain. Germline V gene lookup returns CDR1 LNHDA and CDR2 SQIVND (reference sequence). Trimming stripped 10 bases from V and 0 bases from J, with 12 bases between. This CDR3 contains 13 residues. The DNA for the CDR3 is TGTGCCACTTGGAGCAGAGCTAACTATGGCTACACCTTC. It translates to CATWSRANYGYTF.

CDR3 protein: CASSARGVDYGYTF. DNA for the CDR3: TGTGCCAGCAGCGCCAGGGGGGTCGACTATGGCTACACCTTC. J is TRBJ1-2 and V is TRBV3-1 (or the pseudogene TRBV3-2); 7 nucleotides line up with TRBD1. The junction had 6 bases not matched to a gene; V was cut back by 5 bases and J by 3 bases. This CDR3 is 14 amino acids long. CDR1 and CDR2 (germline): LGHDT, YNNKEL (reference sequence).

The genes are TRBV30 and TRBJ2-2, with 8 positions matching TRBD2. J gave up 0 bases and V 7 bases, and 4 bases lay outside the gene matches. The CDR3 runs 14 residues. The germline CDR1 and CDR2 sequences are GTSNPN and SVGIG (reference sequence). The CDR3 is CASRGLANTGELFF. CDR3 sequence (DNA): TGTGCCTCTAGGGGACTAGCGAACACCGGGGAGCTGTTTTTT.

In its sample, this clone was seen once. The chain carries TRBV14 and TRBJ2-5; the D gene is possibly TRBD2 (5 bases). The germline V gene encodes CDR1 SGHDN and CDR2 FVKESK. Trimming left V 4 bases short and J 4 bases short, with 13 bases between. The CDR3 length is 14 residues. As DNA, the CDR3 is TGTGCCAGCAGCCCCTCGGAGAGGGTAGAGACCCAGTACTTC. Translated: CASSPSERVETQYF.

This clone was seen only once. The V call is TRBV4-1, the J call TRBJ2-7, with D perhaps TRBD2 (5 bases). Germline lookup yields CDR1 MGHRA and CDR2 YSYEKL. The CDR3 runs 14 residues. V gave up 7 bases and J gave up 5 bases, with 18 bases separating them. The CDR3 coding sequence is TGCGCCAGCAAGGTTCTCCCCAGCGGTGACGAGCAGTACTTC. Translating gives CASKVLPSGDEQYF.